This TCR beta chain came from a study of human T cells and chemical hapten exposure. CDR1 is MNHNS and CDR2 is SASEGT in the germline V gene. This CDR3 is built from 15 residues. Deletions cut 2 bases from V and 4 bases from J, with 11 bases between. The time point here: pre-sensitization, week 0. Specified treatment: therapeutic diphenylcyclopropenone sensitization with weekly scalp DPC. TCRdb recomputed calls from the RACE reads with MiXCR, one row per CDR3 protein. The table has about 300,000 distinct CDR3 sequences, 4.5% to 5.5% seen once. This TCR was recovered from a woman aged 18 to 35 with alopecia areata. Some clones in this sample may be carry-over from other donors' samples. The specimen comprised whole blood, sampled in connection with sensitization to the hapten diphenylcyclopropenone (DPC). The rearrangement uses TRBV6-1 and TRBJ1-4; D may be TRBD1 (5 bases). This chain's CDR3 is CASSETPDSNEKLFF. Here the CDR3 DNA reads TGTGCCAGCAGTGAAACCCCCGACAGTAATGAAAAACTGTTTTTT.